This TCR beta chain was sequenced in a study of blood T cell repertoires in COVID-19. This table comes from immunoSEQ multiplex PCR, and its TCRdb copy is limited to in-frame clones, with some not included. The sample shows about 110,000 clones, nearly 85% of them seen only once. Per the germline V gene, CDR1 is LNHDA and CDR2 is SQIVND (reference sequence). The CDR3 contains 18 residues. Germline trimming cut 5 bases from V and 2 bases from J; bases unmatched to any gene: 9. The receptor was derived from a woman aged 50 to 60 with acute or convalescent COVID-19. The sequenced sample was peripheral blood. The chain is built from TRBV19 and TRBJ2-2; TRBD2 aligns across 12 bases. The CDR3 DNA reads as TGTGCCAGTAGTGCCCCAACTAGCGGGGGGCCTAACACCGGGGAGCTGTTTTTT. It is translated as CASSAPTSGGPNTGELFF.